The following is a T cell receptor beta chain sequence with its context. Antigen unknown. Germline lookup yields CDR1 SQVTM and CDR2 ANQGSEA. Trimming cost V 5 bases and J 4 bases; bases outside gene matches: 13. This CDR3 is built from 16 residues. These data are taken from a study of T cell responses to AZD1222 COVID-19 vaccine. Study results and caveats: Increases in Spike-specific TCR breadth and depth were seen after two AZD1222 doses. Females outnumbered males among donors, who were mostly white British; clonal diversity was possibly underestimated.

Libraries were prepared by immunoSEQ multiplex PCR; TCRdb keeps only in-frame clonotypes and omits some of them. The sample comprises 100,000 or so clones, about 89% of which are singletons, and over 15% rests with the top ten. This clonotype was obtained from an adult in good health. The input for sequencing was peripheral blood, taken on day 0 of AZD1222 vaccination. The V call is TRBV29-1, the J call TRBJ1-2, with TRBD1 matching over 10 bases. The CDR3 nucleotides are TGCAGCGTTCCTTTCCCCGGGACAGGGGATGGCTATGGCTACACCTTC. It yields the protein CSVPFPGTGDGYGYTF. The full variable domain, rest sourced from reference TRBV29-1 and TRBJ1-2, is SAVISQKPSRDICQRGTSLTIQCQVDSQVTMMFWYRQQPGQSLTLIATANQGSEATYESGFVIDKFPISRPNLTFSTLTVSNMSPEDSSIYLCSVPFPGTGDGYGYTFGSGTRLTVV.